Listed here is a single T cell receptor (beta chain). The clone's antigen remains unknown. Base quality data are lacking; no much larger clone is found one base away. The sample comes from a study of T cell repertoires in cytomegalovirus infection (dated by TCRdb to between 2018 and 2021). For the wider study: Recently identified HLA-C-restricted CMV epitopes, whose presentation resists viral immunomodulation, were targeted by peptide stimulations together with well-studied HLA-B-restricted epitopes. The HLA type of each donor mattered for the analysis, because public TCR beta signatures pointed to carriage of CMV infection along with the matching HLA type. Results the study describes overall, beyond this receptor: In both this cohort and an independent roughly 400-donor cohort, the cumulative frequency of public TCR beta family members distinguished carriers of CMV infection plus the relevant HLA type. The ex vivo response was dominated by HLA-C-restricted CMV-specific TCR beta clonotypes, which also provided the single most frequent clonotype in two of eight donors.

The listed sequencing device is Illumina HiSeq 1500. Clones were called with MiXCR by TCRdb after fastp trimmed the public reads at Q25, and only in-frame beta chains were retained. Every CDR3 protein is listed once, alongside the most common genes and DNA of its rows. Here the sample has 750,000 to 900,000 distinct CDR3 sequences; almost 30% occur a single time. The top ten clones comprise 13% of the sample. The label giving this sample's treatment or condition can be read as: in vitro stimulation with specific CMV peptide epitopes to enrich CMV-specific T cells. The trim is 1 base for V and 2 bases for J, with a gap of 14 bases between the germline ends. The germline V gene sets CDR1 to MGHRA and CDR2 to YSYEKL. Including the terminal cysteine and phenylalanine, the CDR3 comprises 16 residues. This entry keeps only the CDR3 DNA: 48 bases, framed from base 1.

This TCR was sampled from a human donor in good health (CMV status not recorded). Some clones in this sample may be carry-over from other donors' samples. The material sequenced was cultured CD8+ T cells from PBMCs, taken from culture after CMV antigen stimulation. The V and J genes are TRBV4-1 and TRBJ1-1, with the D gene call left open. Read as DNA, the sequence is TGCGCCAGCAGCCAAGTATGGTCAGAGCCTAACACTGAAGCTTTCTTT. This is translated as CASSQVWSEPNTEAFF.